This T cell receptor beta chain originates from a study of long-term antiretroviral therapy in people with HIV. A v3.0 immunoSEQ assay was performed at survey level. Profiling relied on immunoSEQ multiplex PCR, and the TCRdb table lists in-frame clones only, not all of them. The repertoire holds approximately 18,000 clones, with around four fifths as singletons. Sequenced here: unsorted PBMCs, sampled less than 2.2 years before starting antiretroviral therapy. The sequence was collected from a man aged 30-40 years with HIV.

The CDR3 DNA sequence: TGCGCCAGCACTACCCATGAGACCCAGTACTTC. This encodes CASTTHETQYF. This sequence joins TRBV5-1 and TRBJ2-5; no definite D call. Germline V gives CDR1 SGHRS, CDR2 YFSETQ. The germline V and J ends were trimmed by 6 bases and 5 bases, with 8 bases remaining between them. The CDR3 is 11 residues long.